This T cell receptor (beta chain) was sequenced in a study of cytomegalovirus exposure and HLA in healthy donors. Study as a whole: The 95 to 150 validation repertoires were produced on the same platform as the 550 to 700 repertoires of the first cohort. This was reported in a later analysis.

This CDR3 comprises 15 residues. Germline CDR1 and CDR2: SGHNT and YYREEE (reference sequence). V dropped 5 bases and J dropped 0; count of bases not matched to a gene: 7. This clone was recorded once. Its antigen is still unknown. Study outcomes and limitations: Among TCR beta chains, those listed as cytomegalovirus-associated numbered over 150. The authors confirmed in vitro that a few CMV-associated chains were specific for CMV antigens.

Generated by immunoSEQ multiplex PCR, the TCRdb table keeps only in-frame clones and is missing some. The repertoire holds fewer than 300,000 clones, with roughly 90% as singletons. This chain links TRBV5-4 with TRBJ2-7; TRBD1 agrees at 8 bases. Sequencing was carried out using PBMCs. This clonotype was sampled from a woman aged 18-29 years in good health and CMV-seronegative. CDR3 nucleotide sequence: TGTGCCAGCAGGGGTGGGACAGGCGGCTCCTACGAGCAGTACTTC. It is translated as CASRGGTGGSYEQYF. The full variable domain, completed using reference TRBV5-4 and TRBJ2-7, is ETGVTQSPTHLIKTRGQQVTLRCSSQSGHNTVSWYQQALGQGPQFIFQYYREEENGRGNFPPRFSGLQFPNYSSELNVNALELDDSALYLCASRGGTGGSYEQYFGPGTRLTVT.